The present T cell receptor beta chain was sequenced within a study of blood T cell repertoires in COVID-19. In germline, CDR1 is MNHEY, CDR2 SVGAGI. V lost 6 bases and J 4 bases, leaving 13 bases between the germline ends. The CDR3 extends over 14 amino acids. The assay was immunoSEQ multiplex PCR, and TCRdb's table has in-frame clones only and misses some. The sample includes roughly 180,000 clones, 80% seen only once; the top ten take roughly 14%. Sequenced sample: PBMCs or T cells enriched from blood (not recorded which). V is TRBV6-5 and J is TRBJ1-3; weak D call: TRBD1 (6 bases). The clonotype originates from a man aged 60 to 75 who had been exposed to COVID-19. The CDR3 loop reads CASRRRGGGNTIYF. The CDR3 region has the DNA TGTGCCAGCAGGAGAAGGGGGGGAGGAAACACCATATATTTT.